A single sample is the source of the 24 T cell receptor beta chains below, sequenced in a study of T cell changes during pregnancy in multiple sclerosis. Sequenced by immunoSEQ multiplex PCR; TCRdb stores in-frame clones only, minus some. The data hold 58,000 or so clones, with 75% to 95% observed a single time. The sample consisted of peripheral blood, taken in the first trimester of pregnancy. These receptor sequences come from a female donor in good health, enrolled as a control in a pregnancy study.

This clone was seen only once. The chain uses TRBV4-2 and TRBJ2-3; D may be TRBD2 (7 bases). Between the trimmed V and J ends, which lost 3 bases and 4 bases, there was a span of 17 bases. The CDR3 consists of 16 residues. From germline, CDR1 is LGHNA and CDR2 YNFKEQ. The CDR3, as DNA: TGTGCCAGCAGCCAGAAGTACAGGGAGGGGGCAGATACGCAGTATTTT. Amino acid sequence: CASSQKYREGADTQYF.

The chain links TRBV2 to TRBJ1-1, with no clear D. V was cut by 5 bases and J by 1 base, with 11 bases left in between. CDR1 and CDR2 (germline): SNHLY, FYNNEI. This CDR3 contains 14 residues. Here the CDR3 reads CASSFAHRNTEAFF. The DNA of the CDR3 is TGTGCCAGCAGTTTCGCACACCGGAACACTGAAGCTTTCTTT.

The CDR3 DNA sequence: TGCGCCAGCAGCCCCCCTGGACTCAAGGTGAACACTGAAGCTTTCTTT. It codes for CASSPPGLKVNTEAFF. This chain uses TRBV4-1 with TRBJ1-1; D unclear. The CDR3 spans 16 residues. The germline V and J ends were trimmed by 4 bases and 0 bases, with 15 bases remaining between them. Germline CDR1 is MGHRA and CDR2 is YSYEKL.

The chain links TRBV6-5 to TRBJ2-7; 13 bases align to TRBD2. The CDR3 consists of 15 residues. The trim removed 6 bases at V and 4 bases at J, leaving 6 bases unmatched. Looked up from germline, CDR1 is MNHEY and CDR2 is SVGAGI. The CDR3 DNA is TGTGCCAGCAGCCTTAGGACTAGCGGGAGTTACGAGCAGTACTTC. The encoded protein is CASSLRTSGSYEQYF.

The V gene is TRBV10-3, the J gene TRBJ2-2; no clear D. CDR1 is ENHRY, CDR2 SYGVKD, per germline. CDR3 length: 13 residues. Trimming cost V 4 bases and J 4 bases, with 7 bases left between them. CDR3 sequence reads: CAISGTGTGELFF. Written as DNA, the CDR3 is TGTGCCATCAGTGGCACCGGCACCGGGGAGCTGTTTTTT.

This clone was recorded once. The rearrangement joins TRBV27 to TRBJ2-1, with 8 nucleotides matching TRBD1. The CDR3 has 16 amino acids. V was pared by 5 bases and J by 5 bases, with 11 bases of the junction left unmatched. CDR1 is MNHEY and CDR2 is SMNVEV in the germline V gene (reference sequence). The CDR3 nucleotides read TGTGCCAGCAGTACACCCCTCCGGGACAGGAACAATGAGCAGTTCTTC. The encoded protein is CASSTPLRDRNNEQFF.

The chain employs TRBV27 and TRBJ2-5, with a weak D call TRBD1 (6 bases). Germline lookup yields CDR1 MNHEY and CDR2 SMNVEV (reference sequence). With 7 bases removed from V and 5 bases from J, the gap between germline ends came to 20 bases. There are 15 residues in the CDR3. This CDR3 reads CASMVGYRERETQYF. CDR3 coding DNA: TGTGCCAGCATGGTCGGTTACAGGGAGAGGGAGACCCAGTACTTC.

V and J are TRBV19 and TRBJ1-1, with D possibly being TRBD1 (5 bases). Trimming took off 3 bases at V and 4 bases at J, with 15 bases between the two ends. The CDR3 consists of 15 residues. Germline assignment: CDR1 LNHDA and CDR2 SQIVND (reference sequence). This CDR3 is CASSMGGELATEAFF. The CDR3 DNA is TGTGCCAGTAGTATGGGGGGTGAACTTGCCACTGAAGCTTTCTTT.

This clone was counted once. V gene TRBV7-6 combines with J gene TRBJ2-1; 8 bases match TRBD1. Germline loops: CDR1 SGHVS, CDR2 FNYEAQ. This CDR3 has 16 amino acids. Trimming cost V 8 bases and J 5 bases; bases outside gene matches: 14. The CDR3 DNA reads as TGTGCCAGCGCAGGGATCAGACAGGGGTGGCACAATGAGCAGTTCTTC. Its protein is CASAGIRQGWHNEQFF.

V is TRBV27 and J is TRBJ2-7, with 8 nucleotides matching TRBD1. J was trimmed by 4 bases and V by 6 bases; bases with no gene match: 8. Germline V gene sequence: CDR1 MNHEY, CDR2 SMNVEV (reference sequence). This CDR3 has 14 residues. CDR3 DNA: TGTGCCAGCAGCCCACACAGGGGGTCGTACGAGCAGTACTTC. Translated, it gives CASSPHRGSYEQYF.

V is TRBV11-2 and J is TRBJ1-2; 8 positions match TRBD1. The CDR3 length is 13 residues. Germline V gives CDR1 SGHAT, CDR2 FQNNGV. The J segment lost 4 bases and the V segment lost 7 bases, leaving 5 bases of the junction unmatched. The CDR3 is CASNPTGGYGYTF. The CDR3 DNA is TGTGCCAGCAACCCAACAGGGGGCTATGGCTACACCTTC.

This clone was detected once. V is TRBV5-4 and J is TRBJ2-7; TRBD2 agrees at 7 bases. Germline CDR1 reads SGHNT; CDR2 reads YYREEE (reference sequence). This CDR3 is 15 amino acids long. The V gene end was trimmed by 4 bases and the J gene end by 6 bases; junction bases not matched to a gene: 13. CDR3 in DNA: TGTGCCAGCAGCGCGTCGACTAGCATCGGGATCGAGCAGTACTTC. Its protein product is CASSASTSIGIEQYF.

The genes are TRBV28 and TRBJ2-7, with TRBD1 identical over 8 bases. The germline V gene encodes CDR1 MDHEN and CDR2 SYDVKM. The CDR3 is made up of 15 amino acids. V dropped 5 bases and J dropped 4; count of bases not matched to a gene: 10. In nucleotides, the CDR3 is TGTGCCAGCAGTCCGTCCGGGACAGGCGGTTACGAGCAGTACTTC. Protein sequence: CASSPSGTGGYEQYF.

This chain connects TRBV27 to TRBJ1-2; 10 nucleotides line up with TRBD1. The CDR3 is 13 amino acids. Trimming removed 6 bases from V and 3 bases from J; junction bases left unmatched: 1. Germline values: CDR1 MNHEY, CDR2 SMNVEV (reference sequence). Written as DNA, the CDR3 is TGTGCCAGCAGGGACAGGGGGGACTATGGCTACACCTTC. It translates to CASRDRGDYGYTF.

This chain uses TRBV5-1 with TRBJ1-2, with 8 bases identical to TRBD1. CDR3 size: 15 residues. Germline loops: CDR1 SGHRS, CDR2 YFSETQ. The V segment lost 1 base and the J segment 1 base; nucleotides outside the gene matches: 3. CDR3 in DNA: TGCGCCAGCAGCTTGCCTACAGGGGGTAACTATGGCTACACCTTC. This translates into CASSLPTGGNYGYTF.

The chain carries TRBV9 and TRBJ2-1, with D possibly TRBD2 on 6 matching bases. V lost 2 bases and J 8 bases, leaving 14 bases between the germline ends. This CDR3 has 14 residues. Germline-derived CDR1 and CDR2 are SGDLS and YYNGEE. CDR3 loop: CASSVEGGNYEQFF. The DNA for the CDR3 is TGTGCCAGCAGCGTCGAGGGCGGGAATTATGAGCAGTTCTTC. The complete variable domain, with remaining parts taken from reference TRBV9 and TRBJ2-1, reads DSGVTQTPKHLITATGQRVTLRCSPRSGDLSVYWYQQSLDQGLQFLIQYYNGEERAKGNILERFSAQQFPDLHSELNLSSLELGDSALYFCASSVEGGNYEQFFGPGTRLTVL.

Only one count was recorded for this clone. V usage is TRBV15 and J usage is TRBJ2-3; 9 bases are a match to TRBD2. V shed 0 bases and J 1 base; nucleotides not matched to a gene: 8. The CDR3 covers 18 residues. Germline CDR1 and CDR2: LNHNV and YYDKDF (reference sequence). DNA for the CDR3: TGTGCCACCAGCAGAGATAAAAGGCCTAGCGGGGGCACAGATACGCAGTATTTT. It codes for CATSRDKRPSGGTDTQYF.

CDR3 residues: CAWSSDSYEQYF. CDR3 coding DNA: TGTGCCTGGAGTTCCGACAGCTACGAGCAGTACTTC. The chain uses TRBV30 and TRBJ2-7, with D possibly matching TRBD1 (5 bases). CDR1 GTSNPN and CDR2 SVGIG come from the germline V gene (reference sequence). CDR3 size: 12 residues. V was pared by 2 bases and J by 3 bases, with 8 bases between.

The rearrangement links TRBV20-1 to TRBJ2-5; tentative D call: TRBD1 (6 bases). V was pared by 6 bases and J by 5 bases, with 10 bases between. Germline values: CDR1 DFQATT, CDR2 SNEGSKA (reference sequence). This CDR3 has 11 residues. CDR3 residues: CSANRVETQYF. CDR3 DNA: TGCAGTGCAAACAGGGTGGAGACCCAGTACTTC.

This clone was seen once. The chain uses TRBV27 and TRBJ2-6, with TRBD2 as a possible D gene (5 bases). CDR1 is MNHEY and CDR2 is SMNVEV in the germline V gene (reference sequence). The CDR3 loop spans 18 amino acids. The V gene lost 6 bases and the J gene lost 0 bases, with 18 bases spanning the gap. The CDR3 protein is CASRLMRTQSSGANVLTF. CDR3 bases: TGTGCCAGCAGGCTGATGAGGACTCAGAGCTCTGGGGCCAACGTCCTGACTTTC.

The chain is built from TRBV28 and TRBJ2-7; 7 bases agree with TRBD2. Losses at the gene ends were 10 bases for V and 2 bases for J; bases not matched to a gene: 17. CDR3 length equals 16 residues. Germline CDR1 and CDR2: MDHEN and SYDVKM. The CDR3, as DNA: TGTGCCATACAGGCCACAACTAGCGCCTTAGCCTACGAGCAGTACTTC. This codes for CAIQATTSALAYEQYF.

The count of this clone is one. The chain recombines TRBV6-1 with TRBJ2-7; 7 bases are shared with TRBD2. Germline CDR1 and CDR2: MNHNS and SASEGT. Trimming cost V 8 bases and J 3 bases; bases outside gene matches: 7. The CDR3 consists of 13 residues. The DNA of the CDR3 is TGTGCCAGCCTGGCTAGCGGACACTACGAGCAGTACTTC. Amino acid sequence: CASLASGHYEQYF.

This clone appeared once. The J gene is TRBJ2-1, the V gene TRBV6-1, with TRBD2 identical over 10 bases. The CDR3 is 20 residues long. CDR1 is MNHNS and CDR2 is SASEGT in the germline V gene. V shed 3 bases and J 9 bases; nucleotides not matched to a gene: 23. The CDR3 loop is CASSDGGPSAGGPPAGEQFF. CDR3 nucleotide sequence: TGTGCCAGCAGTGACGGGGGGCCGTCAGCGGGAGGGCCCCCGGCGGGTGAGCAGTTCTTC.

The chain joins TRBV14 to TRBJ2-1; 11 bases map to TRBD2. The V and J ends lost 4 bases and 3 bases, in that order; junction bases with no gene match: 2. CDR1 is SGHDN, CDR2 FVKESK, per germline. There are 15 residues in the CDR3. CDR3 sequence: CASSPTSGIYNEQFF. Written as DNA, the CDR3 is TGTGCCAGCAGCCCGACTAGCGGGATCTACAATGAGCAGTTCTTC.